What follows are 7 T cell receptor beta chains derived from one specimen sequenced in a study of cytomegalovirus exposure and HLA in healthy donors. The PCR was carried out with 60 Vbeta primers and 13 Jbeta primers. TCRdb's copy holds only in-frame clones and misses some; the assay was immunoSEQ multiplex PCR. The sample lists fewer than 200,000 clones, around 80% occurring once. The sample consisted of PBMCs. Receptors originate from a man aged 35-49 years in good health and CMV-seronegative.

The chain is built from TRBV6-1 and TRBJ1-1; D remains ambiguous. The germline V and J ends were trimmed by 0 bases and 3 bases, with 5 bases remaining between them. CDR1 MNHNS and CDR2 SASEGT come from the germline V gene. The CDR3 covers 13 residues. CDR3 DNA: TGTGCCAGCAGTGAAGCCCAGTACACTGAAGCTTTCTTT. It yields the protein CASSEAQYTEAFF.

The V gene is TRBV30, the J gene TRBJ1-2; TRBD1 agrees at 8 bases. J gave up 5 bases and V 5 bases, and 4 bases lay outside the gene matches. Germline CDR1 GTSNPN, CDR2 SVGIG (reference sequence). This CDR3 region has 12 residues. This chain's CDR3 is CAWQGARYGYTF. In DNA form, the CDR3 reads TGTGCCTGGCAGGGGGCGAGGTATGGCTACACCTTC. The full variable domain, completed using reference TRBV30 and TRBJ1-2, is SQTIHQWPATLVQPVGSPLSLECTVEGTSNPNLYWYRQAAGRGLQLLFYSVGIGQISSEVPQNLSASRPQDRQFILSSKKLLLSDSGFYLCAWQGARYGYTFGSGTRLTVV.

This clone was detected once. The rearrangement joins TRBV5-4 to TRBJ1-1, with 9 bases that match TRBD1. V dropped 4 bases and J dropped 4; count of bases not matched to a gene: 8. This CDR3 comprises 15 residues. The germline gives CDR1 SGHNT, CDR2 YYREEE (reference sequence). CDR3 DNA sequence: TGTGCCAGCAGCCGCGCCCAGACAGGGGGCACTGAAGCTTTCTTT. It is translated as CASSRAQTGGTEAFF. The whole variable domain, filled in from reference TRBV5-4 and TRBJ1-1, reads ETGVTQSPTHLIKTRGQQVTLRCSSQSGHNTVSWYQQALGQGPQFIFQYYREEENGRGNFPPRFSGLQFPNYSSELNVNALELDDSALYLCASSRAQTGGTEAFFGQGTRLTVV.

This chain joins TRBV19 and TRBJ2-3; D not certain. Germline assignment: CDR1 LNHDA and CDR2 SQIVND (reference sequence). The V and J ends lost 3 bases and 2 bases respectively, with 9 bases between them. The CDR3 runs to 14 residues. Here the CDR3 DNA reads TGTGCCAGTAGTATTAGCATTGACACAGATACGCAGTATTTT. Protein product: CASSISIDTDTQYF.

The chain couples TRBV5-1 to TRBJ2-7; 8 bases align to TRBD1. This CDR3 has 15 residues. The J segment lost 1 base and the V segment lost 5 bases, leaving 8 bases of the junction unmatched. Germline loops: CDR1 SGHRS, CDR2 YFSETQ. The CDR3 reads CASREGTGFSYEQYF. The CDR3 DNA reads TGCGCCAGCAGGGAGGGGACAGGCTTTTCCTACGAGCAGTACTTC.

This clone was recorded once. CDR3 loop: CASSSNSGANVLTF. As DNA, the CDR3 is TGTGCCAGCAGCTCAAACTCTGGGGCCAACGTCCTGACTTTC. The chain carries TRBV11-2 and TRBJ2-6, with D unresolved. Between the trimmed V and J ends, which lost 4 bases and 0 bases, there was a span of 4 bases. Germline lookup yields CDR1 SGHAT and CDR2 FQNNGV. CDR3 size: 14 residues.

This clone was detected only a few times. CDR3 bases: TGCAGCGCCGTAATACTGGGGGCGTCGTACGCCAAAAACATTCAGTACTTC. Encoded protein: CSAVILGASYAKNIQYF. The gene calls are TRBV29-1 and TRBJ2-4, with D maybe TRBD1 (6 bases). Germline CDR1 is SQVTM and CDR2 is ANQGSEA. Trimming removed 7 bases from V and 1 base from J, with 23 bases in between. The CDR3 contains 17 residues.